This T cell receptor (beta chain) was obtained from a study of post-analysis software for immune sequencing data. Tagging with unique molecular identifiers was a feature of the TCR beta cDNA libraries. TCRdb reprocessed the PCR reads via MiXCR and lists one record per CDR3 protein. Of about 460,000 distinct CDR3 sequences in the sample, roughly 46% were seen once. The CDR3 covers 16 residues. V lost 0 bases and J lost 11; bases outside the gene matches: 14. Germline CDR1 reads MGHRA; CDR2 reads YSYEKL. Comments on this clonotype: Its specificity is unknown.

Findings of the study overall: The five TRBV segments detected at higher frequency in patients than in controls included TRBV5-6, TRBV5-1 and TRBV20-1.

The sequencing input was blood. The rearrangement joins TRBV4-1 to TRBJ2-5, with 8 positions matching TRBD2. This TCR came from a girl aged 5 to 17 with multiple sclerosis. DNA for the CDR3: TGCGCCAGCAGCCAAGAGGGTAGCGGGGCTTCCTACGGGCAGTACTTC. Translating gives CASSQEGSGASYGQYF.